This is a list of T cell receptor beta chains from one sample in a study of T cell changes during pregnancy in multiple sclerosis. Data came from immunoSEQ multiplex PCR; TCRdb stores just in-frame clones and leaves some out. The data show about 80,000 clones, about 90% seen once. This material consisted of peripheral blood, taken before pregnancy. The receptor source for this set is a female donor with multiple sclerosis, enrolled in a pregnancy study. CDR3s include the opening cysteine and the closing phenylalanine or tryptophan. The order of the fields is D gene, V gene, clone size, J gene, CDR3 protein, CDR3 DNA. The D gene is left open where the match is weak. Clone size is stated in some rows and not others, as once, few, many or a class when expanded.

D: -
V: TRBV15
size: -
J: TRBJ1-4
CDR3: CATMPRGIGGLNEKLFF
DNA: TGTGCCACCATGCCCCGTGGGATTGGGGGCCTTAATGAAAAACTGTTTTTT

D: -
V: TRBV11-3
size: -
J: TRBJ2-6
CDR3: CASSLSAGFDGANVLTF
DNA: TGTGCCAGCAGCTTATCAGCAGGGTTTGATGGGGCCAACGTCCTGACTTTC

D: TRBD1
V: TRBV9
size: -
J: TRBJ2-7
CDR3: CASSVGQGLQYF
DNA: TGTGCCAGCAGCGTAGGACAGGGGTTGCAGTACTTC

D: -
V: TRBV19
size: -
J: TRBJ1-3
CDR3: CASLQASSGNTIYF
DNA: TGTGCCAGCTTACAGGCCAGCTCTGGAAACACCATATATTTT

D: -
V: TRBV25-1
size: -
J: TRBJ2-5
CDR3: CASSANRPEGGETQYF
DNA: TGTGCCAGCAGTGCCAACAGGCCCGAGGGGGGGGAGACCCAGTACTTC

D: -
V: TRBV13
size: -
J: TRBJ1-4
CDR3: CASSLVTGRGEKLFF
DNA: TGTGCCAGCAGCTTAGTCACAGGGAGGGGGGAAAAACTGTTTTTT

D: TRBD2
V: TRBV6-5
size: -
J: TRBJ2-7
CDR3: CASSYSGLAGYEQYF
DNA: TGTGCCAGCAGTTACTCAGGACTAGCGGGGTACGAGCAGTACTTC

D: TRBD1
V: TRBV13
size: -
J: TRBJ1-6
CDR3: CASSLVSPDSKGGSPLHF
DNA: TGTGCCAGCAGCTTAGTCAGTCCCGATTCCAAAGGGGGCTCACCCCTCCACTTT

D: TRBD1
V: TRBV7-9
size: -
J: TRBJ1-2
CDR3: CASSLAMGTVPNGYTF
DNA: TGTGCCAGCAGCTTAGCGATGGGGACAGTCCCAAATGGCTACACCTTC

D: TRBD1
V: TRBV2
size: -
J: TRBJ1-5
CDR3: CASRGQENQPQHF
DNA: TGTGCCAGCAGAGGACAGGAAAATCAGCCCCAGCATTTT

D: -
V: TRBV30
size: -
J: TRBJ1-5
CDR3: CAWSVTGFVSNQPQHF
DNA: TGTGCCTGGAGTGTCACAGGTTTCGTTAGCAATCAGCCCCAGCATTTT

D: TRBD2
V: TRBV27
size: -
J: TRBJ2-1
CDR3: CASSLAGANYNEQFF
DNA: TGTGCCAGCAGTCTAGCGGGGGCCAATTACAATGAGCAGTTCTTC

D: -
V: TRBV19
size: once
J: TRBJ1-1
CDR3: CASSTGDMSPEAFF
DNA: TGTGCCAGTAGTACCGGGGACATGTCTCCTGAAGCTTTCTTT

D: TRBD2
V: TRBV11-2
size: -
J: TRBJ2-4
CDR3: CASSSWTSGAKNIQYF
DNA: TGTGCCAGCAGCTCCTGGACTAGCGGAGCCAAAAACATTCAGTACTTC

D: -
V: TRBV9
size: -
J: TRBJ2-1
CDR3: CASSVEAGSSYNEQFF
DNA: TGTGCCAGCAGCGTAGAGGCCGGGAGCTCCTACAATGAGCAGTTCTTC

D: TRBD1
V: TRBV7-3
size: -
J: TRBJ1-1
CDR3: CASSLHGTGDTEAFF
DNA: TGTGCCAGCAGCTTACACGGGACAGGGGACACTGAAGCTTTCTTT

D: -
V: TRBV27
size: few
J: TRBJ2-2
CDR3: CASRGPAAGELFF
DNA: TGTGCCAGCAGGGGGCCCGCCGCCGGGGAGCTGTTTTTT

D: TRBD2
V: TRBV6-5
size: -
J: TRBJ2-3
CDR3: CASSRGLAPNTQYF
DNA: TGTGCCAGCAGCCGTGGACTAGCGCCGAATACGCAGTATTTT

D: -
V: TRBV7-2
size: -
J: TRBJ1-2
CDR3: CASSSSGYTYGYTF
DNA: TGTGCCAGCAGCTCGTCAGGGTACACCTATGGCTACACCTTC

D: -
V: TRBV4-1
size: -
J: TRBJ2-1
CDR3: CASSQVSGGQGEQFF
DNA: TGCGCCAGCAGCCAAGTCTCGGGGGGCCAAGGTGAGCAGTTCTTC

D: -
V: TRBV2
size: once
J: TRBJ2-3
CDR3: CASSGDNQYTQYF
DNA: TGTGCCAGCAGTGGGGACAACCAATATACGCAGTATTTT

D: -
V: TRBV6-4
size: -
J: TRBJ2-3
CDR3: CASSEESGSTDTQYF
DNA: TGTGCCAGCAGTGAAGAATCAGGTAGCACAGATACGCAGTATTTT

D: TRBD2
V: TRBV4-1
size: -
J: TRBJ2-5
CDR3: CASSQDIPSLRLAGEYQETQYF
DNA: TGCGCCAGCAGCCAAGATATCCCTTCACTGCGGCTAGCGGGGGAGTACCAAGAGACCCAGTACTTC

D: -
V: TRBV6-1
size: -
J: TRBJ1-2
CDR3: CASLGRTKGDYGYTF
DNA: TGTGCCAGCTTAGGTAGGACGAAAGGGGACTATGGCTACACCTTC

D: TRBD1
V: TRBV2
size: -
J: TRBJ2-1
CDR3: CALSSDRGTYNEQFF
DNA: TGTGCCCTCAGCAGTGACAGGGGCACCTACAATGAGCAGTTCTTC

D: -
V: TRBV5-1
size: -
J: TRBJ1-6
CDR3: CACAKEGRGNSPLHF
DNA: TGCGCCTGCGCGAAGGAGGGACGGGGGAATTCACCCCTCCACTTT